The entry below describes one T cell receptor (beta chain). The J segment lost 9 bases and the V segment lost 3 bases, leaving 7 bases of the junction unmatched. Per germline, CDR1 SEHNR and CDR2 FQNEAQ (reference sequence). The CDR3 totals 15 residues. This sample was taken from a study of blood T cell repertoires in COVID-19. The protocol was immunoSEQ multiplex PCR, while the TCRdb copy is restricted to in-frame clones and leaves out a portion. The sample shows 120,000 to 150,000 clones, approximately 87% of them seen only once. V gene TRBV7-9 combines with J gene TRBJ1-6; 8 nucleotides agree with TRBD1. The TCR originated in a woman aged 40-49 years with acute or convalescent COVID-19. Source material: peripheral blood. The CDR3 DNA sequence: TGTGCCAGCAGCTTCGACAGGGGAGGTGGTTCACCCCTCCACTTT. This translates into CASSFDRGGGSPLHF.